Below, 4 T cell receptor beta chains from the same sample are listed, as sequenced in a study of technical replicates of blood from several donors. Here immunoSEQ multiplex PCR was the method, and the copy in TCRdb shows in-frame clones only, minus some. The sample yields some 64,000 clones, nearly 95% seen once. The specimen sequenced was PBMCs. Receptors originate from a human donor in good health. Some clones in this sample may be carry-over from other donors' samples.

V usage is TRBV27 and J usage is TRBJ1-1; TRBD1 might be the D (6 bases). The germline CDR1 and CDR2 sequences are MNHEY and SMNVEV (reference sequence). This CDR3 spans 15 amino acids. Trimming took 5 bases from V and 3 from J, leaving 16 bases between them. The chain's CDR3 is CASSLSGGAHTEAFF. For the CDR3, the DNA is TGTGCCAGCAGTCTCAGTGGGGGGGCACACACTGAAGCTTTCTTT.

The genes are TRBV7-9 and TRBJ1-5; D is possibly TRBD1 (6 bases). CDR3 length: 15 amino acids. Deletions cut 5 bases from V and 6 bases from J, with 17 bases between. The germline V gene encodes CDR1 SEHNR and CDR2 FQNEAQ (reference sequence). The CDR3: CASSQGGGAGQPQHF. CDR3 sequence (DNA): TGTGCCAGCAGCCAGGGAGGGGGGGCTGGTCAGCCCCAGCATTTT.

The V call is TRBV5-4, the J call TRBJ2-7; 14 bases agree with TRBD2. The CDR3 loop spans 15 amino acids. Per the germline V gene, CDR1 is SGHNT and CDR2 is YYREEE (reference sequence). After removal of 5 bases from V and 3 bases from J, the junction contained 4 bases not matched to a gene. This CDR3 is CASRPGTSGSYEQYF. The CDR3 DNA sequence: TGTGCCAGCAGACCCGGGACTAGCGGGAGCTACGAGCAGTACTTC.

V gene TRBV9 combines with J gene TRBJ1-5; a weak D match, TRBD1 (5 bases). Germline CDR1 is SGDLS and CDR2 is YYNGEE. V gave up 2 bases and J gave up 6 bases, with 15 bases separating them. CDR3 length: 15 residues. The CDR3 DNA is TGTGCCAGCAGCGTCGGGGGGAGTGGACCTCAGCCCCAGCATTTT. It yields the protein CASSVGGSGPQPQHF. The complete variable domain, with remaining parts taken from reference TRBV9 and TRBJ1-5, reads DSGVTQTPKHLITATGQRVTLRCSPRSGDLSVYWYQQSLDQGLQFLIQYYNGEERAKGNILERFSAQQFPDLHSELNLSSLELGDSALYFCASSVGGSGPQPQHFGDGTRLSIL.